The TCR beta chain under discussion was sequenced for a study of cytomegalovirus exposure and HLA in healthy donors. The PCR used 60 Vbeta and 13 Jbeta primers. Generated by immunoSEQ multiplex PCR, the TCRdb table keeps only in-frame clones and is missing some. The table lists about 96,000 clones, 65% to 75% of them singletons, with 12% to 15% in the top ten. The V and J ends lost 6 bases and 2 bases, in that order; junction bases with no gene match: 7. The CDR3 is 14 residues long. Germline CDR1 LNHDA, CDR2 SQIVND (reference sequence). This sequence joins TRBV19 and TRBJ2-7, with 7 bases matching TRBD1. Sequencing was performed on PBMCs. This TCR came from a woman aged 70-85 years in good health and CMV-seropositive. CDR3 in amino acids: CASREQGNPYEQYF. The DNA for the CDR3 is TGTGCCAGTAGGGAACAGGGGAACCCCTACGAGCAGTACTTC.